What follows are 21 T cell receptor beta chains derived from one specimen sequenced in a study of graft-versus-host responses after intestinal transplantation. Sequencing was performed with immunoSEQ multiplex PCR; in TCRdb, only in-frame clones are kept and a portion is missing. The table lists just under 100,000 clones, approximately 92% of them singletons, with about 16% in the top ten. The specimen comprised PBMCs, sampled 453 days after intestinal transplant. These TCRs come from a human patient who received an intestinal transplant, so some T cells may come from the graft donor.

The chain couples TRBV12-5 to TRBJ1-4, with TRBD1 identical over 8 bases. The ends lost 1 base at V and 8 bases at J; junction bases unmatched: 15. CDR1 and CDR2 (germline): LGHNT, FRNRAP. CDR3 length equals 18 residues. The CDR3 loop is CASGLATGATPPLEKLFF. The CDR3 nucleotides are TGTGCTAGTGGTTTGGCGACAGGGGCGACTCCTCCATTAGAAAAACTGTTTTTT.

This rearrangement joins TRBV11-1 to TRBJ2-7; 7 nucleotides agree with TRBD1. The V segment lost 5 bases and the J segment 3 bases; nucleotides outside the gene matches: 4. Germline CDR1 and CDR2: SGHAT and FQDESV (reference sequence). The CDR3 consists of 13 residues. CDR3 nucleotides: TGTGCCAGCAGCGCCGCAGGGGGCTACGAGCAGTACTTC. This encodes CASSAAGGYEQYF.

V gene TRBV12-5 combines with J gene TRBJ2-7; TRBD1 agrees at 8 bases. Germline CDR1 LGHNT, CDR2 FRNRAP. CDR3 size: 15 residues. J lost 1 base, V lost 7 bases, and 9 bases had no gene match. CDR3 coding DNA: TGTGCTAGTGCCCCAGACAGGGGAGGATCCTACGAGCAGTACTTC. Its protein product is CASAPDRGGSYEQYF.

The chain joins TRBV10-3 to TRBJ1-3; possibly TRBD1 for D (5 bases). The CDR3 loop spans 13 amino acids. Germline CDR1 and CDR2: ENHRY and SYGVKD. Trimming removed 11 bases from V and 0 bases from J, with 11 bases in between. The CDR3 protein is CAARDGSGNTIYF. In nucleotides, the CDR3 is TGTGCCGCCCGGGACGGCTCTGGAAACACCATATATTTT.

The rearrangement uses TRBV6-5 and TRBJ2-7, with 10 bases that match TRBD1. V lost 4 bases to trimming and J lost 2 bases; unmatched junction nucleotides: 5. The CDR3 is made up of 15 amino acids. Germline CDR1 and CDR2: MNHEY and SVGAGI. The CDR3 is CASSSDRGITYEQYF. CDR3 bases: TGTGCCAGCAGTTCGGACAGGGGGATCACCTACGAGCAGTACTTC.

The chain combines TRBV13 with TRBJ1-1, with D possibly being TRBD1 (6 bases). CDR1 is PRHDT, CDR2 FYEKMQ, per germline (reference sequence). The V and J ends lost 1 base and 6 bases respectively, with 9 bases between them. CDR3 length: 13 residues. As DNA, the CDR3 is TGTGCCAGCAGCTTAGCGGGGGCGGCTGAAGCTTTCTTT. Its protein is CASSLAGAAEAFF. Full variable domain (missing parts from reference TRBV13 and TRBJ1-1): AAGVIQSPRHLIKEKRETATLKCYPIPRHDTVYWYQQGPGQDPQFLISFYEKMQSDKGSIPDRFSAQQFSDYHSELNMSSLELGDSALYFCASSLAGAAEAFFGQGTRLTVV.

This chain connects TRBV9 to TRBJ2-1; possibly TRBD1 for D (8 bases). The ends were cut back, 4 bases at V and 4 bases at J, with 15 bases in the middle. This CDR3 comprises 15 residues. Germline V gene sequence: CDR1 SGDLS, CDR2 YYNGEE. CDR3 in DNA: TGTGCCAGCAGCCTACAGGGGGGGCTTTACAATGAGCAGTTCTTC. Its translation is CASSLQGGLYNEQFF. The complete variable domain, with remaining parts taken from reference TRBV9 and TRBJ2-1, reads DSGVTQTPKHLITATGQRVTLRCSPRSGDLSVYWYQQSLDQGLQFLIQYYNGEERAKGNILERFSAQQFPDLHSELNLSSLELGDSALYFCASSLQGGLYNEQFFGPGTRLTVL.

The gene calls are TRBV27 and TRBJ1-2; 10 nucleotides agree with TRBD1. Germline V gene lookup returns CDR1 MNHEY and CDR2 SMNVEV (reference sequence). This CDR3 spans 13 amino acids. The trim removed 6 bases at V and 10 bases at J, leaving 8 bases unmatched. CDR3: CASSITGTGVYTF. CDR3 coding DNA: TGTGCCAGCAGCATCACCGGGACAGGGGTCTACACCTTC.

CDR3 DNA sequence: TGTGCCAGCAGCTCGACCTGGGGACAGTACAATGAGCAGTTCTTC. Its translation: CASSSTWGQYNEQFF. The chain has TRBV7-9 and TRBJ2-1, with 7 bases aligning to TRBD1. The CDR3 covers 15 residues. V was clipped by 4 bases and J by 4 bases; unmatched bases: 7. Per germline, CDR1 SEHNR and CDR2 FQNEAQ (reference sequence).

This clone came up once. CDR3 region: CASSPTDGNTEAFF. CDR3 DNA sequence: TGTGCCAGCAGCCCGACGGACGGGAACACTGAAGCTTTCTTT. V gene TRBV9 combines with J gene TRBJ1-1; no reliable D call. CDR3 size: 14 residues. The ends were cut back, 4 bases at V and 1 base at J, with 11 bases in the middle. Germline assignment: CDR1 SGDLS and CDR2 YYNGEE.

The V call is TRBV7-3, the J call TRBJ2-1; tentative D call: TRBD2 (7 bases). The CDR3 consists of 16 residues. Germline CDR1 SGHTA, CDR2 FQGTGA. Trimming took off 2 bases at V and 4 bases at J, with 15 bases between the two ends. CDR3 region: CASSLLAGALYNEQFF. In nucleotides, the CDR3 is TGTGCCAGCAGCTTACTGGCGGGGGCCCTATACAATGAGCAGTTCTTC. The whole variable domain, filled in from reference TRBV7-3 and TRBJ2-1, reads GAGVSQTPSNKVTEKGKYVELRCDPISGHTALYWYRQSLGQGPEFLIYFQGTGAADDSGLPNDRFFAVRPEGSVSTLKIQRTERGDSAVYLCASSLLAGALYNEQFFGPGTRLTVL.

This chain uses TRBV7-2 with TRBJ1-2, with 8 bases that match TRBD1. This CDR3 contains 14 residues. The trim removed 3 bases at V and 9 bases at J, leaving 9 bases unmatched. Per the germline V gene, CDR1 is SGHTA and CDR2 is FQGNSA. The CDR3 DNA sequence: TGTGCCAGCAGCTTTCGACAGGGGAAAGGACGCTACACCTTC. It yields the protein CASSFRQGKGRYTF.

This sequence joins TRBV7-3 and TRBJ1-1; D unresolved. CDR1 SGHTA and CDR2 FQGTGA come from the germline V gene. V lost 2 bases, J lost 4 bases, and 11 bases lay in between. This CDR3 contains 14 residues. The CDR3 spells CASSLYQKRTEAFF. In nucleotides, the CDR3 is TGTGCCAGCAGCTTATATCAGAAACGCACTGAAGCTTTCTTT.

This rearrangement joins TRBV4-2 to TRBJ1-1; maybe TRBD1 (6 bases). CDR1 and CDR2 from the germline V gene are LGHNA and YNFKEQ. The CDR3 consists of 14 residues. V was trimmed by 0 bases and J by 4 bases, leaving 9 bases between them. CDR3 sequence (DNA): TGTGCCAGCAGCCAAGATAGGGGGGTCACTGAAGCTTTCTTT. It codes for CASSQDRGVTEAFF.

This chain joins TRBV7-9 and TRBJ2-5, with D perhaps being TRBD1 or TRBD2 (5 bases each). CDR1 SEHNR and CDR2 FQNEAQ come from the germline V gene (reference sequence). This CDR3 comprises 13 residues. V lost 7 bases to trimming and J lost 2 bases, with 11 bases between them. The CDR3 is CASNWGGQETQYF. The CDR3 DNA is TGTGCCAGCAACTGGGGCGGGCAAGAGACCCAGTACTTC.

This clone is a singleton in its sample. The chain is built from TRBV11-2 and TRBJ2-1; TRBD2 matches at 9 bases. Germline V gene data show CDR1 as SGHAT and CDR2 as FQNNGV. This CDR3 spans 15 amino acids. Trimming removed 3 bases from V and 9 bases from J; junction bases left unmatched: 9. In nucleotides, the CDR3 is TGTGCCAGCAGCTTGATAGCGGGGGCCTTCAGTGAGCAGTTCTTC. Translating it yields CASSLIAGAFSEQFF. The full variable domain, in which reference TRBV11-2 and TRBJ2-1 provide the parts outside the CDR3, is EAGVAQSPRYKIIEKRQSVAFWCNPISGHATLYWYQQILGQGPKLLIQFQNNGVVDDSQLPKDRFSAERLKGVDSTLKIQPAKLEDSAVYLCASSLIAGAFSEQFFGPGTRLTVL.

The J gene is TRBJ2-2, the V gene TRBV2, with D tentatively TRBD1 or TRBD2 (5 bases each). Trimming left V 1 base short and J 6 bases short, with 6 bases between. There are 13 residues in the CDR3. The germline gives CDR1 SNHLY, CDR2 FYNNEI. CDR3 in amino acids: CASSEGGSGELFF. The CDR3 DNA follows: TGTGCCAGCAGTGAAGGGGGGTCCGGGGAGCTGTTTTTT.

In DNA, the CDR3 is TGCGCCAGCAGCTTCGGGGGCGATGAGCAGTTCTTC. It encodes CASSFGGDEQFF. The rearrangement links TRBV5-1 to TRBJ2-1; D may be TRBD1 or TRBD2 (6 bases each). V lost 2 bases, J lost 8 bases, and 8 bases lay in between. This CDR3 contains 12 residues. CDR1 is SGHRS, CDR2 YFSETQ, per germline.

V gene TRBV6-5 combines with J gene TRBJ1-5, with TRBD1 matching 7 bases. Trimming cost V 0 bases and J 6 bases; bases outside gene matches: 2. CDR1 is MNHEY and CDR2 is SVGAGI in the germline V gene. The CDR3 runs 14 residues. The CDR3 protein is CASSYSTGIQPQHF. CDR3 sequence (DNA): TGTGCCAGCAGTTACTCGACAGGGATTCAGCCCCAGCATTTT.

The chain has TRBV9 and TRBJ2-7; the D is unclear. Trimming took off 0 bases at V and 1 base at J, with 11 bases between the two ends. Looked up from germline, CDR1 is SGDLS and CDR2 is YYNGEE. This CDR3 spans 15 amino acids. The CDR3: CASSVEASPSYEQYF. The CDR3 DNA reads TGTGCCAGCAGCGTAGAAGCCTCCCCGTCCTACGAGCAGTACTTC.

The V gene is TRBV4-1, the J gene TRBJ2-3; D is undetermined. Germline V lookup: CDR1 MGHRA, CDR2 YSYEKL. V was pared by 2 bases and J by 1 base, with 10 bases between. The CDR3 is 15 amino acids. CDR3 sequence reads: CASSQPTHGTDTQYF. CDR3 nucleotides: TGCGCCAGCAGCCAACCGACCCATGGCACAGATACGCAGTATTTT.